A single sample is the source of the 10 T cell receptor beta chains below, sequenced in a study of cytomegalovirus exposure and HLA in healthy donors. Clones were read by immunoSEQ multiplex PCR, and TCRdb kept only the in-frame ones, dropping some. The sample has around 60,000 clones; more than 90% are singletons. Sequencing was carried out using PBMCs. All receptors come from a man between 18 and 35 years old in good health and CMV-seronegative.

The chain carries TRBV5-6 and TRBJ2-7; TRBD2 matches 9 bases. This CDR3 contains 15 residues. CDR1 and CDR2 from the germline V gene are SGHDT and YYEEEE. Trimming cost V 3 bases and J 4 bases; bases outside gene matches: 8. Written as DNA, the CDR3 is TGTGCCAGCAGCTATGGGACTAGCCCGGTATACGAGCAGTACTTC. Encoded protein: CASSYGTSPVYEQYF.

DNA of the CDR3: TGTGCCAGCAGCCTGACAGGGTATAACACTAATGAAAAACTGTTTTTT. It codes for CASSLTGYNTNEKLFF. The chain couples TRBV7-9 to TRBJ1-4; TRBD1 matches 7 bases. Trimming at V came to 5 bases and at J to 2 bases, leaving 8 bases not matched to a gene. This CDR3 has 16 amino acids. Germline assignment: CDR1 SEHNR and CDR2 FQNEAQ (reference sequence).

This chain joins TRBV5-1 and TRBJ2-7; 11 positions match TRBD2. From germline, CDR1 is SGHRS and CDR2 YFSETQ. The CDR3 sequence is 15 residues long. The V and J ends lost 1 base and 3 bases, in that order; junction bases with no gene match: 3. CDR3 residues: CASSLTSGGNYEQYF. The CDR3 DNA reads as TGCGCCAGCAGCTTGACTAGCGGGGGCAACTACGAGCAGTACTTC.

The rearrangement joins TRBV29-1 to TRBJ2-1; 10 nucleotides align to TRBD1. Losses at the gene ends were 8 bases for V and 6 bases for J; bases not matched to a gene: 7. The CDR3 length is 13 residues. Germline loops: CDR1 SQVTM, CDR2 ANQGSEA. The CDR3, as DNA: TGCAGCTCCGCCGGGACAGGGGCCAATGAGCAGTTCTTC. Protein: CSSAGTGANEQFF.

This chain links TRBV7-9 with TRBJ2-5; 10 bases fit TRBD2. The V segment lost 1 base and the J segment 5 bases; nucleotides outside the gene matches: 10. The CDR3 spans 17 residues. Germline values: CDR1 SEHNR, CDR2 FQNEAQ (reference sequence). CDR3 residues: CASSLGGSGRAVETQYF. CDR3 coding DNA: TGTGCCAGCAGCTTAGGGGGCAGCGGGAGGGCCGTGGAGACCCAGTACTTC.

The V gene is TRBV28, the J gene TRBJ2-1, with no clear D. The length of the CDR3 is 14 residues. CDR1 MDHEN and CDR2 SYDVKM come from the germline V gene. V lost 3 bases and J 11 bases, leaving 17 bases between the germline ends. CDR3 residues: CASSFRSRTYKQFF. CDR3 nucleotides: TGTGCCAGCAGTTTTAGGTCTAGAACCTATAAGCAGTTCTTC.

The V call is TRBV27, the J call TRBJ1-1, with D unclear. This CDR3 region has 12 residues. Trimming stripped 5 bases from V and 4 bases from J, with 8 bases between. Germline V gene data show CDR1 as MNHEY and CDR2 as SMNVEV (reference sequence). The CDR3 sequence: CASSTGGTEAFF. The CDR3 DNA reads as TGTGCCAGCAGTACCGGTGGCACTGAAGCTTTCTTT.

The table lists this clone with a few counts. The chain links TRBV18 to TRBJ1-3; no clear D gene. With 6 bases removed from V and 0 bases from J, the gap between germline ends came to 12 bases. The CDR3 contains 15 residues. CDR1 and CDR2 from the germline V gene are KGHSH and LQKENI. The CDR3 region has the DNA TGTGCCAGCTCGGCATCTGGTCACTCTGGAAACACCATATATTTT. Translated: CASSASGHSGNTIYF. Supplemented by reference TRBV18 and TRBJ1-3, the full variable domain reads NAGVMQNPRHLVRRRGQEARLRCSPMKGHSHVYWYRQLPEEGLKFMVYLQKENIIDESGMPKERFSAEFPKEGPSILRIQQVVRGDSAAYFCASSASGHSGNTIYFGEGSWLTVV.

V usage is TRBV5-1 and J usage is TRBJ1-3; D possibly corresponds to TRBD1 (6 bases). V was pared by 4 bases and J by 7 bases, with 12 bases between. The CDR3 is 13 amino acids. Germline CDR1 reads SGHRS; CDR2 reads YFSETQ. CDR3 amino acids: CASSDGQLNTIYF. CDR3 DNA: TGCGCCAGCAGCGACGGACAGCTTAACACCATATATTTT. Full variable domain (missing parts from reference TRBV5-1 and TRBJ1-3): KAGVTQTPRYLIKTRGQQVTLSCSPISGHRSVSWYQQTPGQGLQFLFEYFSETQRNKGNFPGRFSGRQFSNSRSEMNVSTLELGDSALYLCASSDGQLNTIYFGEGSWLTVV.

The rearrangement joins TRBV27 to TRBJ2-5; perhaps TRBD2 as D (6 bases). Germline V gene data show CDR1 as MNHEY and CDR2 as SMNVEV (reference sequence). The length of the CDR3 is 14 residues. Trimming removed 6 bases from V and 4 bases from J, with 15 bases in between. As DNA, the CDR3 is TGTGCCAGCAGGCCTAAGCCTAGCGTAGAGACCCAGTACTTC. It encodes CASRPKPSVETQYF.